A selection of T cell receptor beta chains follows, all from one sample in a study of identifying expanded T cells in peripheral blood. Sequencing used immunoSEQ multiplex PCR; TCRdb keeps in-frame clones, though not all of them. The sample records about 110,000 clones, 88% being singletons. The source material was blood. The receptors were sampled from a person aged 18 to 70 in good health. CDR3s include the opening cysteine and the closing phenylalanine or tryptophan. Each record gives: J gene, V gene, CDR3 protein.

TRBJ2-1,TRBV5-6,CASSLDGTSGYNEQFF
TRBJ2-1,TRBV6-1,CASSDGTSDNEQFF
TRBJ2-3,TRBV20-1,CSAAMADTQYF
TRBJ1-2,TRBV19,CASSNGWVTEHGYTF
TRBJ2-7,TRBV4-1,CASSQDWAVREQYF
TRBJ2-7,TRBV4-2,CASSQGRGGSSYEQYF
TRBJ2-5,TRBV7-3,CASSSSMGETQYF
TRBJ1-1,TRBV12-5,CASGLARGGTEAFF
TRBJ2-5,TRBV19,CASSTASGNLVETQYF
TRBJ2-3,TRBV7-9,CASSLAGVATHTQYF
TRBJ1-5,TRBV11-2,CASSDRDGGPDQPQHF
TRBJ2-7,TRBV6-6,CASSYSSQRLYEQYF
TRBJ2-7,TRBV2,CASSDKWGGESYEQYF
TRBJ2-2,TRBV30,CAWREGQLLTGELFF
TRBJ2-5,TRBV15,CATSRSAGRPEETQYF
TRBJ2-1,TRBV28,CASSPHGGGGNYNEQFF
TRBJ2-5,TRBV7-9,CASSLASGAGETQYF
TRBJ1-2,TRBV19,CASYSEGDGNYGYTF
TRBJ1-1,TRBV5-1,CASSPGQGNTEAFF
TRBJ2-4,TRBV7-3,CASSFGEADIQYF
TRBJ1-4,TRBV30,CAWGRDFGNEKLFF
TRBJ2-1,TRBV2,CASSEEINEQFF
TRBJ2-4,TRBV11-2,CASSSGPSPAKNIQYF
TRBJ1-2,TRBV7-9,CASSPQGNYGYTF
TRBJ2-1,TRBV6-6,CASSARAEYNEQFF
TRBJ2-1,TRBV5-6,CASSLTGLAGRNEQFF
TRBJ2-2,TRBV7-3,CASRFTGSGELFF
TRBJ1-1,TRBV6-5,CASSYSTGNTEAFF